This T cell receptor (beta chain) is from a study of vaccination and CD4 T cells after COVID-19. There are 14 residues in the CDR3. V trimming: 4 bases; J trimming: 11 bases; junction bases outside the gene matches: 12. Germline CDR1 reads GTSNPN; CDR2 reads SVGIG (reference sequence). Described treatment: approximately 11-day PBMC culture with coronavirus spike peptide pools or control peptides (ViraFEST assay). Scientists ran DNA taken from cultured CD4+ T cells through the Oncomine TCR Beta short-read assay for sequencing. TCRdb itself ran the PCR reads through MiXCR, one entry per CDR3 protein. The data show about 19,000 distinct CDR3 sequences, around 56% seen once. As for this clonotype: Its matching antigen is unknown.

What was sequenced was CD4+ T cells from blood, cultured in vitro. The genes are TRBV30 and TRBJ1-1; TRBD1 aligns across 11 bases. The TCR sequence derives from a human donor who had recovered from COVID-19. The CDR3 nucleotides read TGTGCCTGGATAAGGGACGGACAGGGGGCGCAGGCTTTCTTT. It specifies CAWIRDGQGAQAFF.